This T cell receptor beta chain is drawn from a study of siplizumab effects on memory and regulatory T cells. Germline CDR1 LNHDA, CDR2 SQIVND (reference sequence). The CDR3 has 13 residues. The ends were cut back, 5 bases at V and 2 bases at J, with 7 bases in the middle. Only in-frame clones appear in the TCRdb table, and some are missing; sequencing was by immunoSEQ multiplex PCR. This sample has under 100,000 clones, with roughly 94% found just once. The chain employs TRBV19 and TRBJ2-4; D uncertain. This TCR was recovered from a human donor in good health. The sequenced sample consisted of non-Treg CD4+ T cells sorted from blood. The CDR3 spells CASSRLPKNIQYF. CDR3 in DNA: TGTGCCAGTAGTCGGCTTCCCAAAAACATTCAGTACTTC.